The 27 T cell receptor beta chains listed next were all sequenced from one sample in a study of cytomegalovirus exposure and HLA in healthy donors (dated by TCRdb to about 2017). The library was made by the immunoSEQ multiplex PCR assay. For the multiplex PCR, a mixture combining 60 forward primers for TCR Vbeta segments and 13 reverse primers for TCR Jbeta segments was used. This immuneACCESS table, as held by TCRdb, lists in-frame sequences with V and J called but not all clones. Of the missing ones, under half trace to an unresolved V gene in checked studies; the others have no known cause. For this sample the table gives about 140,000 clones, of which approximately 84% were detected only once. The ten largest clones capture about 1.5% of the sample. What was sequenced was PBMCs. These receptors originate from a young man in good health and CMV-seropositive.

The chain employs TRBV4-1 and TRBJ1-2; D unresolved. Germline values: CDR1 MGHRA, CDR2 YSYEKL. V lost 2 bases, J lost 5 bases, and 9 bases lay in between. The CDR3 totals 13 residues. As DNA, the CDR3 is TGCGCCAGCAGCCAAAGCACAGATTATGGCTACACCTTC. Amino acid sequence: CASSQSTDYGYTF.

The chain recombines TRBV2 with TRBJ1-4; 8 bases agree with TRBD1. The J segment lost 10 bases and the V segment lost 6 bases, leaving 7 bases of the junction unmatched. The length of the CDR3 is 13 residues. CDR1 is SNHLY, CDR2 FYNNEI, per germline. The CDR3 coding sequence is TGTGCCAGCAGAGCGGACAGGGAACGAAAACTGTTTTTT. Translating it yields CASRADRERKLFF.

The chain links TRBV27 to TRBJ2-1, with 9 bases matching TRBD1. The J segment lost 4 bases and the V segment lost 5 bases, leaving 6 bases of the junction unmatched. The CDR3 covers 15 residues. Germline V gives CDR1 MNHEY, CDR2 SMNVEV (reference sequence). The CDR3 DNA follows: TGTGCCAGCAGTAGGGGACAGGGTATTTACAATGAGCAGTTCTTC. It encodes CASSRGQGIYNEQFF.

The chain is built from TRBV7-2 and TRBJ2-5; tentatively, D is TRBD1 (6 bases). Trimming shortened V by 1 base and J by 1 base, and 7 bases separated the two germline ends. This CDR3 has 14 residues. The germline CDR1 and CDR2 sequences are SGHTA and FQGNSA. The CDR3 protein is CASSLDRAQETQYF. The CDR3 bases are TGTGCCAGCAGCTTAGACAGGGCCCAAGAGACCCAGTACTTC.

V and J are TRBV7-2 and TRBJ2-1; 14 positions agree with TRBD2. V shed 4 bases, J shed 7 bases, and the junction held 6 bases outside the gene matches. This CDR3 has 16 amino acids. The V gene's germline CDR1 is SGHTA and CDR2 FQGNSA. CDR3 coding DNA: TGTGCCAGCAGCTCCCAGGGGACTAGCGGGAGTAATGAGCAGTTCTTC. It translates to CASSSQGTSGSNEQFF.

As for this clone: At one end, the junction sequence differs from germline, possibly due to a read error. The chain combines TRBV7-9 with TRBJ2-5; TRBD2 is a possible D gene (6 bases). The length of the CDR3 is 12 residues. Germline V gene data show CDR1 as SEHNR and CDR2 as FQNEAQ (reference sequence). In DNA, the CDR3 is TGTTCCAGCAGATTAGGAGGGGAGACCCAGTACTTC. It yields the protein CSSRLGGETQYF.

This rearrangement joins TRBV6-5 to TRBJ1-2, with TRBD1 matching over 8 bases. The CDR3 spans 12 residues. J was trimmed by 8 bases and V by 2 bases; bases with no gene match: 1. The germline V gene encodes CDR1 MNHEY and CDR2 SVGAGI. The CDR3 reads CASSYGQGGYTF. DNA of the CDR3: TGTGCCAGCAGTTACGGACAGGGCGGCTACACCTTC.

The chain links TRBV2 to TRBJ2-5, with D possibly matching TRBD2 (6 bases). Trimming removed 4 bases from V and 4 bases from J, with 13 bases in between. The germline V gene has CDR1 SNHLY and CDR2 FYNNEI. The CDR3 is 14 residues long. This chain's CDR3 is CASSAFSGVETQYF. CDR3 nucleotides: TGTGCCAGCAGTGCGTTCTCGGGGGTAGAGACCCAGTACTTC. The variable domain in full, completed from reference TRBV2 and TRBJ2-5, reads EPEVTQTPSHQVTQMGQEVILRCVPISNHLYFYWYRQILGQKVEFLVSFYNNEISEKSEIFDDQFSVERPDGSNFTLKIRSTKLEDSAMYFCASSAFSGVETQYFGPGTRLLVL.

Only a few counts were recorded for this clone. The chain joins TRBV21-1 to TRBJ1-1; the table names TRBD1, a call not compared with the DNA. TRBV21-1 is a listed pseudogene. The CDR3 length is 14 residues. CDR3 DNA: TGTGCCAGCAGTATGGACAGGGAGGACACTGAAGCTTTCTTT. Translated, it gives CASSMDREDTEAFF.

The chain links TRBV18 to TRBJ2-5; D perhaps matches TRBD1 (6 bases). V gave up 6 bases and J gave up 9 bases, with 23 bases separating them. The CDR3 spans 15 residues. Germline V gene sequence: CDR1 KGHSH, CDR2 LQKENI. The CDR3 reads CASSQKDGGYSAQYF. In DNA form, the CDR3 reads TGTGCCAGCTCCCAAAAGGATGGGGGCTACTCAGCCCAGTACTTC.

CDR3 protein: CASSKQDTYEQYF. The CDR3 bases are TGTGCCAGCAGTAAACAGGATACCTACGAGCAGTACTTC. The chain recombines TRBV27 with TRBJ2-7, with D tentatively TRBD1 (5 bases). The CDR3 sequence is 13 residues long. Germline values: CDR1 MNHEY, CDR2 SMNVEV (reference sequence). The germline V and J ends were trimmed by 5 bases and 2 bases, with 10 bases remaining between them.

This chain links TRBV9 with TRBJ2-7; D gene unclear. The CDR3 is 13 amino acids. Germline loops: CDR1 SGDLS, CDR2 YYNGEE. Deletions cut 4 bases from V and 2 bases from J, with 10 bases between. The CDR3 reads CASSLSPPYEQYF. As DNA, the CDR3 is TGTGCCAGCAGCTTGAGCCCCCCCTACGAGCAGTACTTC.

CDR3 loop: CASSLDRQGPGSNQPQHF. The DNA for the CDR3 is TGTGCCAGCAGCTTAGACCGGCAGGGCCCCGGGAGCAATCAGCCCCAGCATTTT. V is TRBV7-8 and J is TRBJ1-5; TRBD1 is a possible D gene (5 bases). Trimming took 1 base from V and 1 from J, leaving 17 bases between them. This CDR3 has 18 amino acids. The germline CDR1 and CDR2 sequences are SGHVS and FQNEAQ.

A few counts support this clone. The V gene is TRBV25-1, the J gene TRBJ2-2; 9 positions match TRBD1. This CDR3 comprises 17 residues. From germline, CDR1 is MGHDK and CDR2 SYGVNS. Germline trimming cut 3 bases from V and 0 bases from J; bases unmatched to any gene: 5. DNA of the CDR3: TGTGCCAGCAGTGATACAGGGGGCGGATCGAACACCGGGGAGCTGTTTTTT. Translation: CASSDTGGGSNTGELFF.

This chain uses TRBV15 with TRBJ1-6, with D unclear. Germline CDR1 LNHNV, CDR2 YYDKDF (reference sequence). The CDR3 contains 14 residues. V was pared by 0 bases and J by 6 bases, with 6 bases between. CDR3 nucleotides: TGTGCCACCAGCAGAGATGGCCGTAATTCACCCCTCCACTTT. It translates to CATSRDGRNSPLHF. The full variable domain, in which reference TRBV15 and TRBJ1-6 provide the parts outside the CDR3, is DAMVIQNPRYQVTQFGKPVTLSCSQTLNHNVMYWYQQKSSQAPKLLFHYYDKDFNNEADTPDNFQSRRPNTSFCFLDIRSPGLGDTAMYLCATSRDGRNSPLHFGNGTRLTVT.

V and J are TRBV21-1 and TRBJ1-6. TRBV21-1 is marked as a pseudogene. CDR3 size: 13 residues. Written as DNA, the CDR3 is TGTGCCAGCAGCAATGAGAGGAATTCACCCCTCCACTTT. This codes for CASSNERNSPLHF.

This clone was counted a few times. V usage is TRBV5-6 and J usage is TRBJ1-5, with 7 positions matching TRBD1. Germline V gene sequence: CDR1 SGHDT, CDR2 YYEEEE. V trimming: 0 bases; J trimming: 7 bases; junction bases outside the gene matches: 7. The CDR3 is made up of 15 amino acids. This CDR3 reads CASSLGGARGQPQHF. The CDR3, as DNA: TGTGCCAGCAGCTTGGGAGGGGCCAGGGGGCAGCCCCAGCATTTT.

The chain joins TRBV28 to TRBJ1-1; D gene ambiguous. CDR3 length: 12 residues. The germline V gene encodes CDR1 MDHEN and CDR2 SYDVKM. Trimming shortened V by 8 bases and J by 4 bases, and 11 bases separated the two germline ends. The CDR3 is CASQAGSTEAFF. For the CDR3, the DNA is TGTGCCAGCCAAGCCGGGAGCACTGAAGCTTTCTTT.

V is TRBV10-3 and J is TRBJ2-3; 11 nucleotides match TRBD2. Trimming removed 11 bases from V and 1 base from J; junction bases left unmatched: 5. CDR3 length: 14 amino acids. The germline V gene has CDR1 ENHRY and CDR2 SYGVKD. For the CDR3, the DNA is TGTGCCGTTTCGACTAGCGGGGGCACAGATACGCAGTATTTT. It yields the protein CAVSTSGGTDTQYF.

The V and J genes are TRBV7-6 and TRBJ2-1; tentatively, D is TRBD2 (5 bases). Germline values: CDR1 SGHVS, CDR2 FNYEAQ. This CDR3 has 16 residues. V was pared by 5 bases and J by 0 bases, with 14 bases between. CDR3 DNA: TGTGCCAGCAGCCCGACGGACTTCTCCTCCTACAATGAGCAGTTCTTC. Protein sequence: CASSPTDFSSYNEQFF.

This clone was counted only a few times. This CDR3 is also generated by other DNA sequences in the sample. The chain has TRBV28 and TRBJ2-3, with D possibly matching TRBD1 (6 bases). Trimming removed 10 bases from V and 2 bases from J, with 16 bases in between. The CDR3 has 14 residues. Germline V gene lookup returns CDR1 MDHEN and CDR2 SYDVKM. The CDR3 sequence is CAIMDSGYTDTQYF. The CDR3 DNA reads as TGTGCCATTATGGACAGCGGCTACACAGATACGCAGTATTTT.

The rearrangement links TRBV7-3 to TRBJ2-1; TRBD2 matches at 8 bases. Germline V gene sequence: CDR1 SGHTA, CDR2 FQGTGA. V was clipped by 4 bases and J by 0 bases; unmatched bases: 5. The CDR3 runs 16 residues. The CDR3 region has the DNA TGTGCCAGCAGCTCCGTAGCGGGGAGCTCCTACAATGAGCAGTTCTTC. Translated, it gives CASSSVAGSSYNEQFF.

The CDR3 protein is CASSFTEGEQYF. CDR3 in DNA: TGTGCCAGCAGCTTCACAGAGGGCGAGCAGTACTTC. This sequence joins TRBV5-6 and TRBJ2-5; D may be TRBD2 (5 bases). The J call is doubtful: the DNA matches TRBJ2-7 better. The CDR3 runs to 12 residues. CDR1 SGHDT and CDR2 YYEEEE come from the germline V gene.

In DNA, the CDR3 is TGTGCCAGCAACCGACCCCCCGGGACAGGGAGCAATCAGCCCCAGCATTTT. Amino acids: CASNRPPGTGSNQPQHF. This chain joins TRBV28 and TRBJ1-5, with TRBD1 matching 9 bases. This CDR3 spans 17 amino acids. J was trimmed by 1 base and V by 7 bases; bases with no gene match: 11. Germline lookup yields CDR1 MDHEN and CDR2 SYDVKM.

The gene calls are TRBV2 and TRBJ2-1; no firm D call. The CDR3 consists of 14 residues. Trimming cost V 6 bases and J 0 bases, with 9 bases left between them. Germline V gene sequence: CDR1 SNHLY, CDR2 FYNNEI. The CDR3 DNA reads TGTGCCAGCAGCCCCTTGAGCTCCTACAATGAGCAGTTCTTC. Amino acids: CASSPLSSYNEQFF.

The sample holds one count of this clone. CDR3 protein: CASSLNRGQNYGYTF. For the CDR3, the DNA is TGCGCCAGCAGCTTAAACAGGGGACAGAACTATGGCTACACCTTC. The chain uses TRBV5-1 and TRBJ1-2; 7 nucleotides match TRBD1. The CDR3 covers 15 residues. Unmatched junction bases numbered 6, after V lost 2 bases and J lost 2 bases. The V gene's germline CDR1 is SGHRS and CDR2 YFSETQ.

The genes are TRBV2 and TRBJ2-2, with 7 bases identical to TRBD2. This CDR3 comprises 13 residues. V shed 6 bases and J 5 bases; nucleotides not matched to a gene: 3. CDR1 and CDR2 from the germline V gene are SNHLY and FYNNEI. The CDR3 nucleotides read TGTGCCAGCAGGGTGGGGGGGACCGGGGAGCTGTTTTTT. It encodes CASRVGGTGELFF.